There are many counts of the clone carrying this TCR beta chain. The antigen remains unidentified. The data derive from a study of T cells in Graves' hyperthyroidism and ophthalmopathy. At the level of the study: Peripheral blood was obtained at initial diagnosis, preceding any treatment. General study results and limits: Ophthalmopathy, which appeared later, was predicted by the model a median approximately six months before onset. A 13 V-J signature model discriminated ophthalmopathy versus stable hyperthyroidism. Most expanded thyroid clonotypes above 0.001 also appeared in blood.

Researchers took RNA transcripts and amplified the TCR beta CDR3 regions from them. The HTBI set primed first-round TCR CDR3 RT-PCR. TCRdb redid the calling of the multiplex PCR reads with MiXCR, one entry per CDR3 protein. The sample lists some 760,000 distinct CDR3 sequences; 14% were seen once. The source of this sequence is a woman aged 18-35 years with Graves' hyperthyroidism. The sequenced sample consisted of blood.

The CDR3 bases are TGTGCCAGCAGTGTACTACCATACCCCGGAGCCAAAAACATTCAGTACTTC. Translation: CASSVLPYPGAKNIQYF. This rearrangement joins TRBV2 to TRBJ2-4; D ambiguous. The CDR3 is made up of 17 amino acids. Germline CDR1 is SNHLY and CDR2 is FYNNEI. Deletions cut 4 bases from V and 0 bases from J, with 16 bases between.